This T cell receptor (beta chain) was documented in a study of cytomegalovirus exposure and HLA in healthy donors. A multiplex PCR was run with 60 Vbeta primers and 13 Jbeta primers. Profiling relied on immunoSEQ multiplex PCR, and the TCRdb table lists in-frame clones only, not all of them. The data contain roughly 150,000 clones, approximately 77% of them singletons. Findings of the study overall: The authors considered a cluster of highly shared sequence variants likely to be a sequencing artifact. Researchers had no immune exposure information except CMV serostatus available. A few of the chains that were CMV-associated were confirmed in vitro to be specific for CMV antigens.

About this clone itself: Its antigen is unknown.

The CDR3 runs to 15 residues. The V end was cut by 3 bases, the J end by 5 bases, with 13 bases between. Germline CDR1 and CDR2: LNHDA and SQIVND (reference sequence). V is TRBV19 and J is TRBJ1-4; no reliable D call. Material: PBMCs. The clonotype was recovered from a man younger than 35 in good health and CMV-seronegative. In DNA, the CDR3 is TGTGCCAGTAGTATGGAGGGTCTCCCAAATGAAAAACTGTTTTTT. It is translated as CASSMEGLPNEKLFF.